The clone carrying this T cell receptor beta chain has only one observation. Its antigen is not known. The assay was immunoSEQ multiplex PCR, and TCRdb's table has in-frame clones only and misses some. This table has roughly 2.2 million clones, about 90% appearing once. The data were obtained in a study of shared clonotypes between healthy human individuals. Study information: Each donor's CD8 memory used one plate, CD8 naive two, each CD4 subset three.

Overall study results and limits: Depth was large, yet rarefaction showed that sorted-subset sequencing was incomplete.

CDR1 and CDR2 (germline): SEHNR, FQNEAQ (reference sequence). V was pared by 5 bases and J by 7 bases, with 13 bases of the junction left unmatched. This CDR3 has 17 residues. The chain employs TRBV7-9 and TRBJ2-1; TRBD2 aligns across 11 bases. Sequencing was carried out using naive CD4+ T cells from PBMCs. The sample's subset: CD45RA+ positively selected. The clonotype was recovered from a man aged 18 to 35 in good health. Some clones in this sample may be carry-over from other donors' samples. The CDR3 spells CASSLYGLAGGGNEQFF. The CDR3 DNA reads TGTGCCAGCAGCCTTTACGGCCTAGCGGGAGGTGGGAATGAGCAGTTCTTC.